These 22 T cell receptor beta chains share one sample of origin, sequenced in a study of graft-versus-host responses after intestinal transplantation. Generated by immunoSEQ multiplex PCR, the TCRdb table keeps only in-frame clones and is missing some. The table lists around 110,000 clones, about nine tenths of them singletons. For these TCRs, the target antigens are not known. The sequenced sample was unstimulated CD4+ T cells sorted from spleen or lymph node cells, obtained before intestinal transplant. The receptor source for this set is a human donor who received an intestinal transplant.

In its sample, this clone was seen a few times. The chain links TRBV7-9 to TRBJ1-2, with 9 bases lining up with TRBD1. From germline, CDR1 is SEHNR and CDR2 FQNEAQ (reference sequence). The V segment lost 1 base and the J segment 3 bases; nucleotides outside the gene matches: 6. This CDR3 comprises 16 residues. The CDR3 sequence: CASSLGGDREDYGYTF. The CDR3 nucleotides are TGTGCCAGCAGCTTAGGGGGGGACAGGGAGGACTATGGCTACACCTTC.

The chain couples TRBV6-4 to TRBJ2-7; TRBD2 agrees at 11 bases. V trimming: 1 base; J trimming: 1 base; junction bases outside the gene matches: 6. Germline V gene lookup returns CDR1 MRHNA and CDR2 SNTAGT. CDR3 size: 17 residues. CDR3 amino acids: CASSDWSSGRGSYEQYF. The CDR3 DNA reads as TGTGCCAGCAGTGACTGGAGTAGCGGGAGGGGATCCTACGAGCAGTACTTC.

This clone was seen once. The chain uses TRBV19 and TRBJ2-7, with a tentative D call TRBD1 (6 bases). The V and J ends lost 1 base and 4 bases respectively, with 11 bases between them. The V gene's germline CDR1 is LNHDA and CDR2 SQIVND (reference sequence). This CDR3 has 14 residues. The CDR3 sequence is CASSIGGHPYEQYF. CDR3 DNA sequence: TGTGCCAGTAGTATAGGGGGACACCCTTACGAGCAGTACTTC.

V is TRBV27 and J is TRBJ2-7; 8 nucleotides line up with TRBD1. Unmatched junction bases numbered 7, after V lost 7 bases and J lost 5 bases. The CDR3 contains 13 residues. Germline V gene lookup returns CDR1 MNHEY and CDR2 SMNVEV (reference sequence). The CDR3: CASIGQGYHEQYF. The DNA of the CDR3 is TGTGCCAGCATTGGACAGGGCTATCACGAGCAGTACTTC.

The chain recombines TRBV2 with TRBJ2-7; weak D call: TRBD1 (5 bases). The V gene lost 7 bases and the J gene lost 5 bases, with 24 bases spanning the gap. The CDR3 runs to 16 residues. Germline CDR1 and CDR2: SNHLY and FYNNEI. DNA for the CDR3: TGTGCCAGCAAGGGATTAGGGGTTTATACGGTCGACGAGCAGTACTTC. It encodes CASKGLGVYTVDEQYF.

V and J are TRBV9 and TRBJ1-1; D remains unclear. Germline V CDR1 and CDR2: SGDLS, YYNGEE. Trimming stripped 3 bases from V and 1 base from J, with 13 bases between. The CDR3 sequence is 15 residues long. CDR3 DNA sequence: TGTGCCAGCAGCGCAGACACATACTCGAACACTGAAGCTTTCTTT. Translating it yields CASSADTYSNTEAFF.

V and J are TRBV9 and TRBJ1-4; maybe TRBD1 (5 bases). Germline V CDR1 and CDR2: SGDLS, YYNGEE. Trimming pared 2 bases from V and 8 bases from J, leaving 7 bases between. This CDR3 has 12 amino acids. Here the CDR3 reads CASSVRTEKLFF. CDR3 sequence (DNA): TGTGCCAGCAGCGTCAGGACAGAAAAACTGTTTTTT.

CDR3 sequence reads: CASSLAPYRENNNEQFF. CDR3 sequence (DNA): TGTGCCAGCAGCTTAGCGCCTTACAGGGAGAATAACAATGAGCAGTTCTTC. This sequence joins TRBV7-9 and TRBJ2-1; D is possibly TRBD1 (6 bases). This CDR3 has 17 residues. V lost 0 bases, J lost 5 bases, and 17 bases lay in between. Germline V gene lookup returns CDR1 SEHNR and CDR2 FQNEAQ (reference sequence). Combining the CDR3 with reference TRBV7-9 and TRBJ2-1 gives the whole variable domain DTGVSQNPRHKITKRGQNVTFRCDPISEHNRLYWYRQTLGQGPEFLTYFQNEAQLEKSRLLSDRFSAERPKGSFSTLEIQRTEQGDSAMYLCASSLAPYRENNNEQFFGPGTRLTVL.

This clone was recorded only once. The gene calls are TRBV14 and TRBJ2-3; the D gene is possibly TRBD2 (7 bases). The CDR3 loop spans 15 amino acids. Trimming stripped 4 bases from V and 3 bases from J, with 14 bases between. Germline loops: CDR1 SGHDN, CDR2 FVKESK. The CDR3 sequence is CASSRGGVLTDTQYF. The CDR3 nucleotides read TGTGCCAGCAGCCGCGGGGGCGTCTTAACAGATACGCAGTATTTT.

The chain combines TRBV18 with TRBJ2-7; TRBD1 matches at 7 bases. The V segment lost 4 bases and the J segment 4 bases; nucleotides outside the gene matches: 10. Germline CDR1 is KGHSH and CDR2 is LQKENI. The CDR3 is 15 residues long. For the CDR3, the DNA is TGTGCCAGCTCACTTAGACAGGGTCCGAATTACGAGCAGTACTTC. Its protein product is CASSLRQGPNYEQYF.

The J gene is TRBJ1-5, the V gene TRBV5-1, with D tentatively TRBD1 (6 bases). From germline, CDR1 is SGHRS and CDR2 YFSETQ. This CDR3 is built from 14 residues. V was cut by 4 bases and J by 6 bases, with 14 bases left in between. CDR3 DNA: TGCGCCAGCAGCGAAGGGAGGGGGGGTCAGCCCCAGCATTTT. It yields the protein CASSEGRGGQPQHF.

In nucleotides, the CDR3 is TGTGCCAGCAGCAGAACAGGGGGGACTATCGGGTACGAGCAGTACTTC. Residues: CASSRTGGTIGYEQYF. The chain employs TRBV5-4 and TRBJ2-7; D might be TRBD1 (8 bases). There are 16 residues in the CDR3. Per the germline V gene, CDR1 is SGHNT and CDR2 is YYREEE (reference sequence). Deletions cut 4 bases from V and 4 bases from J, with 21 bases between. Based on the CDR3 plus reference TRBV5-4 and TRBJ2-7, the full variable domain is ETGVTQSPTHLIKTRGQQVTLRCSSQSGHNTVSWYQQALGQGPQFIFQYYREEENGRGNFPPRFSGLQFPNYSSELNVNALELDDSALYLCASSRTGGTIGYEQYFGPGTRLTVT.

The CDR3 DNA is TGTGCCAGCAGTGGACAGTCCTATGGCTACACCTTC. Translating it yields CASSGQSYGYTF. The V call is TRBV7-2, the J call TRBJ1-2; tentatively, D is TRBD1 (6 bases). The germline CDR1 and CDR2 sequences are SGHTA and FQGNSA. Trimming took off 6 bases at V and 4 bases at J, with 9 bases between the two ends. The CDR3 has 12 residues.

The V and J genes are TRBV7-2 and TRBJ2-4, with D maybe TRBD2 (6 bases). The CDR3 has 18 amino acids. V was cut by 2 bases and J by 0 bases, with 17 bases left in between. Looked up from germline, CDR1 is SGHTA and CDR2 is FQGNSA. CDR3 bases: TGTGCCAGCAGCTTACCCCAATCCGGGACTTTAGCCAAAAACATTCAGTACTTC. It translates to CASSLPQSGTLAKNIQYF.

This clone is a singleton in its sample. The chain has TRBV19 and TRBJ2-6; a weak D match, TRBD2 (6 bases). Trimming removed 1 base at V and 1 base at J, with 20 bases between. Germline loops: CDR1 LNHDA, CDR2 SQIVND (reference sequence). The CDR3 contains 20 residues. Here the CDR3 DNA reads TGTGCCAGTAGTATAGCCCAGTGGGAGTCAGGGAGGTCTGGGGCCAACGTCCTGACTTTC. It specifies CASSIAQWESGRSGANVLTF.

This clone was picked up one time. This rearrangement joins TRBV7-9 to TRBJ2-3, with D unresolved. Trimming pared 0 bases from V and 2 bases from J, leaving 9 bases between. Germline-derived CDR1 and CDR2 are SEHNR and FQNEAQ (reference sequence). The CDR3 has 15 residues. CDR3 DNA: TGTGCCAGCAGCTTAGCAGGCGGCTACACAGATACGCAGTATTTT. Encoded protein: CASSLAGGYTDTQYF.

The rearrangement uses TRBV6-5 and TRBJ1-5; unclear D gene. This CDR3 is built from 15 residues. CDR1 and CDR2 from the germline V gene are MNHEY and SVGAGI. Trimming shortened V by 6 bases and J by 0 bases, and 12 bases separated the two germline ends. The CDR3 DNA follows: TGTGCCAGCAGCCGGGCGGGAACTAGCAATCAGCCCCAGCATTTT. Its protein is CASSRAGTSNQPQHF.

The V and J genes are TRBV6-5 and TRBJ1-6; possibly TRBD1 for D (5 bases). V was trimmed by 2 bases and J by 9 bases, leaving 11 bases between them. CDR3 length equals 14 residues. Per the germline V gene, CDR1 is MNHEY and CDR2 is SVGAGI. The CDR3 DNA reads as TGTGCCAGCAGTTACGGGGCAGGTTCTTCACCCCTCCACTTT. Protein: CASSYGAGSSPLHF.

This chain links TRBV5-4 with TRBJ2-5, with D tentatively TRBD2 (7 bases). The CDR3 length is 16 residues. Germline values: CDR1 SGHNT, CDR2 YYREEE (reference sequence). V was cut by 3 bases and J by 4 bases, with 19 bases left in between. The CDR3 region has the DNA TGTGCCAGCAGCTCGGAGGGGGGGAGGCTTCGAGAGACCCAGTACTTC. Amino acids: CASSSEGGRLRETQYF.

The chain joins TRBV19 to TRBJ1-2, with D perhaps matching TRBD1 (6 bases). Germline CDR1 and CDR2: LNHDA and SQIVND (reference sequence). Trimming removed 4 bases at V and 8 bases at J, with 14 bases between. CDR3 length: 13 residues. The DNA of the CDR3 is TGTGCCAGTAGTACCTCAGGGGTGGACGGCTACACCTTC. This codes for CASSTSGVDGYTF.

The chain links TRBV19 to TRBJ1-1; D call uncertain. The CDR3 has 12 residues. Trimming took 6 bases from V and 5 from J, leaving 10 bases between them. In germline, CDR1 is LNHDA, CDR2 SQIVND (reference sequence). CDR3 amino acids: CASSRFPTEAFF. For the CDR3, the DNA is TGTGCCAGTAGCCGGTTCCCTACTGAAGCTTTCTTT.

The J gene is TRBJ2-1, the V gene TRBV5-1; TRBD1 matches at 8 bases. Losses at the gene ends were 4 bases for V and 10 bases for J; bases not matched to a gene: 7. Looked up from germline, CDR1 is SGHRS and CDR2 is YFSETQ. The CDR3 is 13 amino acids. The DNA of the CDR3 is TGCGCCAGCAGCAAGGACAGGGCTAGGGAGCAGTTCTTC. It codes for CASSKDRAREQFF.